These 6 T cell receptor beta chains originate from one sample sequenced in a study of OX40 agonist ivuxolimab in advanced cancers. Generated by immunoSEQ multiplex PCR, the TCRdb table keeps only in-frame clones and is missing some. The top ten clones hold about 0.36% of a sample with around 64,000 clones, over 70% of them seen once. This sample comprised CD4+ or CD8+ T cells sorted from blood, obtained in a trial of the OX40 agonist ivuxolimab. These TCRs come from an adult with an advanced solid tumor such as melanoma, head and neck, liver or kidney cancer.

V usage is TRBV9 and J usage is TRBJ1-2; D unresolved. Germline V gene sequence: CDR1 SGDLS, CDR2 YYNGEE. The CDR3 is 15 amino acids. Between the trimmed V and J ends, which lost 0 bases and 5 bases, there was a span of 14 bases. The CDR3 loop is CASSVALGSGYGYTF. In DNA, the CDR3 is TGTGCCAGCAGCGTAGCTCTGGGTTCGGGTTATGGCTACACCTTC.

V and J are TRBV6-5 and TRBJ2-6, with no clear D. Germline CDR1 and CDR2: MNHEY and SVGAGI. The CDR3 has 15 amino acids. Trimming removed 1 base from V and 1 base from J, with 5 bases in between. CDR3 sequence: CASSYFPSGANVLTF. The CDR3 nucleotides read TGTGCCAGCAGTTACTTTCCTTCTGGGGCCAACGTCCTGACTTTC.

V and J are TRBV30 and TRBJ2-7; 9 nucleotides line up with TRBD2. The V gene end was trimmed by 1 base and the J gene end by 6 bases; junction bases not matched to a gene: 4. The CDR3 is 13 residues long. Germline lookup yields CDR1 GTSNPN and CDR2 SVGIG (reference sequence). CDR3 sequence reads: CAWSDRLAAEQYF. The DNA of the CDR3 is TGTGCCTGGAGTGACCGACTAGCGGCCGAGCAGTACTTC. Full variable domain (rest looked up from reference TRBV30 and TRBJ2-7): SQTIHQWPATLVQPVGSPLSLECTVEGTSNPNLYWYRQAAGRGLQLLFYSVGIGQISSEVPQNLSASRPQDRQFILSSKKLLLSDSGFYLCAWSDRLAAEQYFGPGTRLTVT.

The chain employs TRBV28 and TRBJ2-3, with D perhaps TRBD1 (6 bases). V was clipped by 7 bases and J by 1 base, with 15 bases between them. The CDR3 loop spans 15 amino acids. Germline V gene lookup returns CDR1 MDHEN and CDR2 SYDVKM. The CDR3 is CASKRTVLGTDTQYF. The CDR3 nucleotides are TGTGCCAGCAAGCGGACAGTTCTTGGCACAGATACGCAGTATTTT.

The chain recombines TRBV6-5 with TRBJ1-5; D is perhaps TRBD1 (6 bases). V lost 2 bases and J 7 bases, leaving 15 bases between the germline ends. This CDR3 has 15 amino acids. CDR1 is MNHEY and CDR2 is SVGAGI in the germline V gene. Here the CDR3 DNA reads TGTGCCAGCAGTTACGGGGGGGCGCACGGACAGCCCCAGCATTTT. Protein sequence: CASSYGGAHGQPQHF.

The CDR3 is CASRDPARQGAHEQYF. The CDR3 DNA reads as TGTGCCAGCAGGGACCCAGCCCGACAGGGGGCCCACGAGCAGTACTTC. The chain combines TRBV2 with TRBJ2-7, with 10 bases matching TRBD1. The CDR3 contains 16 residues. The germline V gene encodes CDR1 SNHLY and CDR2 FYNNEI. V gave up 6 bases and J gave up 5 bases; unmatched junction bases: 13.